Listed below are T cell receptor beta chains from one sample, sequenced in a study of cytomegalovirus exposure and HLA in healthy donors. Data came from immunoSEQ multiplex PCR; TCRdb stores just in-frame clones and leaves some out. The sample yields approximately 140,000 clones, less than 85% seen once. Sequencing was carried out using PBMCs. Every receptor here comes from a middle-aged man in good health and CMV-seronegative. Both conserved end residues are part of each CDR3. Fields, in order: D gene, J gene, V gene, CDR3 protein. The D gene is left open where the match is weak.

d_gene: -; j_gene: TRBJ1-2; v_gene: TRBV6-7; CDR3aa: CASSYSTLTTGSGYTF
d_gene: -; j_gene: TRBJ2-7; v_gene: TRBV6-1; CDR3aa: CASITVDLTYEQYF
d_gene: -; j_gene: TRBJ2-5; v_gene: TRBV4-3; CDR3aa: CASSQAGERGKVTQYF
d_gene: TRBD1; j_gene: TRBJ1-3; v_gene: TRBV6-1; CDR3aa: CASGDSNRNTIYF
d_gene: TRBD1; j_gene: TRBJ2-6; v_gene: TRBV7-9; CDR3aa: CSSSSRRGQGNSGANVLTF
d_gene: -; j_gene: TRBJ1-2; v_gene: TRBV18; CDR3aa: CASSPAGTENYGYTF
d_gene: -; j_gene: TRBJ2-2; v_gene: TRBV6-5; CDR3aa: CASSYSGSTGELFF
d_gene: -; j_gene: TRBJ1-2; v_gene: TRBV5-7; CDR3aa: CASSLWTANYGYTF
d_gene: TRBD1; j_gene: TRBJ1-5; v_gene: TRBV28; CDR3aa: CASRPLDREHQPQHF
d_gene: -; j_gene: TRBJ2-7; v_gene: TRBV5-6; CDR3aa: CASSLYSLKEQYF
d_gene: -; j_gene: TRBJ2-2; v_gene: TRBV4-3; CDR3aa: CASSQETSGGELFF
d_gene: -; j_gene: TRBJ2-1; v_gene: TRBV29-1; CDR3aa: CSVVATGVVGQFF
d_gene: -; j_gene: TRBJ2-2; v_gene: TRBV2; CDR3aa: CASRRGGRGGSTGELFF
d_gene: -; j_gene: TRBJ2-1; v_gene: TRBV11-2; CDR3aa: CASSSSGAVYNEQFF
d_gene: TRBD1; j_gene: TRBJ2-7; v_gene: TRBV4-1; CDR3aa: CASRGDRDEQYF
d_gene: -; j_gene: TRBJ2-3; v_gene: TRBV11-2; CDR3aa: CASSLVLGSWTDTQYF
d_gene: -; j_gene: TRBJ1-6; v_gene: TRBV15; CDR3aa: CATSREGDYNSPLHF
d_gene: TRBD1; j_gene: TRBJ2-5; v_gene: TRBV2; CDR3aa: CANLRDRGHETQYF
d_gene: -; j_gene: TRBJ2-3; v_gene: TRBV27; CDR3aa: CASSQWTDLSRTDTQYF
d_gene: -; j_gene: TRBJ2-2; v_gene: TRBV2; CDR3aa: CASRRSTRELFF
d_gene: -; j_gene: TRBJ2-2; v_gene: TRBV18; CDR3aa: CASSPPSTGNTGELFF
d_gene: -; j_gene: TRBJ2-5; v_gene: TRBV7-6; CDR3aa: CASSPTRQETQYF
d_gene: TRBD2; j_gene: TRBJ2-7; v_gene: TRBV19; CDR3aa: CASSSTSGRARSYEQYF
d_gene: -; j_gene: -; v_gene: TRBV28; CDR3aa: CASSSRGFSYEQYF
d_gene: TRBD2; j_gene: -; v_gene: TRBV10-1; CDR3aa: CASSGLAGGFYEQYF
d_gene: TRBD2; j_gene: TRBJ2-4; v_gene: TRBV28; CDR3aa: CASSLGPGTSGPAKNIQYF
d_gene: -; j_gene: TRBJ1-1; v_gene: TRBV7-2; CDR3aa: CASSLAMAGATEAFF
d_gene: TRBD1; j_gene: TRBJ1-2; v_gene: TRBV5-5; CDR3aa: CASRRTQGANYGYTF
d_gene: -; j_gene: TRBJ2-7; v_gene: TRBV2; CDR3aa: CASIWGQGRSYEQYF
d_gene: -; j_gene: TRBJ2-2; v_gene: TRBV7-8; CDR3aa: CASSLVEGGTNTGELFF
d_gene: TRBD1; j_gene: TRBJ1-4; v_gene: TRBV4-1; CDR3aa: CASSRDRLDEKLFF
d_gene: TRBD2; j_gene: TRBJ2-7; v_gene: TRBV27; CDR3aa: CASSYSTGTRSNEQYF
d_gene: -; j_gene: TRBJ1-5; v_gene: TRBV6-4; CDR3aa: CASSDSPRSGQGGSNQPQHF
d_gene: TRBD1; j_gene: TRBJ2-2; v_gene: TRBV28; CDR3aa: CASSSPGGTGELFF
d_gene: -; j_gene: TRBJ2-5; v_gene: TRBV7-9; CDR3aa: CASSLVLAVETQYF
d_gene: -; j_gene: TRBJ1-2; v_gene: TRBV15; CDR3aa: CATSRDEEIAKGYTF
d_gene: TRBD1; j_gene: TRBJ2-5; v_gene: TRBV27; CDR3aa: CASSSQGEEQYF